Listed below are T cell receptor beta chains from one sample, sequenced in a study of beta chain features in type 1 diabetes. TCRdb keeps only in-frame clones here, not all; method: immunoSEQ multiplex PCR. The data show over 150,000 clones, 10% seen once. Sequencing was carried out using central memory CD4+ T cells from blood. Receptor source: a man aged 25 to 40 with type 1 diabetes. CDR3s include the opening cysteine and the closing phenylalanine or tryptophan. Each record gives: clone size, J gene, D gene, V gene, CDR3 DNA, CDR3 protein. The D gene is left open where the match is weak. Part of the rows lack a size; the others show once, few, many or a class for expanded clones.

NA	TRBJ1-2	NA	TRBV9	TGTGCCAGCAGCGTAACTGTCTTCGATGGCTACACCTTC	CASSVTVFDGYTF
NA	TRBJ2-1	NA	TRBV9	TGTGCCAGCAGCCCGGTGACAAGGGGAAATGAGCAGTTCTTC	CASSPVTRGNEQFF
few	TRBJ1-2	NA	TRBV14	TGTGCCAGCAGCTCAGGGTATGGCTACACCTTC	CASSSGYGYTF
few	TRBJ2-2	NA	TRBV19	TGTGCCAGTAGAGCTCTACTGGACACCGGGGAGCTGTTTTTT	CASRALLDTGELFF
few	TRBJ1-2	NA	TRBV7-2	TGTGCCAGCAGCTCCTCGAGCCCCTATGGCTACACCTTC	CASSSSSPYGYTF
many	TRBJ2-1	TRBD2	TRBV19	TGTGCCAGTAGTTCGACTAGCGGGGTCGAGGAGCAGTTCTTC	CASSSTSGVEEQFF
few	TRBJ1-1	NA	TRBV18	TGTGCCAGCTCACCCAATAGCGAGGTCCCTGAAGCTTTCTTT	CASSPNSEVPEAFF
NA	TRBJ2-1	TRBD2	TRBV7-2	TGTGCCAGCAGCTTTCAGACGCAGCGGGGAGAGTTCTTC	CASSFQTQRGEFF
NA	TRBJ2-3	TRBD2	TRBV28	TGTGCCAGCAGTTCTCGACTAGCGGGAGATTCAGATACGCAGTATTTT	CASSSRLAGDSDTQYF
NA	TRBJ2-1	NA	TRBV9	TGTGCCAGCAGCGTAGTGGGCAGGGAAAATGAGCAGTTCTTC	CASSVVGRENEQFF
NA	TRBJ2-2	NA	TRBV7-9	TGTGCCAGCAGCCGGACAGACCCTCGTTATAACACCGGGGAGCTGTTTTTT	CASSRTDPRYNTGELFF
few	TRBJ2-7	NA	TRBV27	TGTGCCAGCAGTTTATCGAGGCTAGCCCACGAGCAGTACTTC	CASSLSRLAHEQYF
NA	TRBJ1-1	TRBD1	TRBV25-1	TGTGCCAGCAGTGATTTGGACAGGGGCGTATTGAACACTGAAGCTTTCTTT	CASSDLDRGVLNTEAFF
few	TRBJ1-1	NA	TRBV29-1	TGCAGCGTTCCCCCTTTATACGGCGGGTTGAACACTGAAGCTTTCTTT	CSVPPLYGGLNTEAFF
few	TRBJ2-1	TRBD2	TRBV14	TGTGCCAGCAGCCAAGATCGCCGAGGAATAAGGTTAATATATCGGGGGGATGAGCAGTTCTTC	CASSQDRRGIRLIYRGDEQFF
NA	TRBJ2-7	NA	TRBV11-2	TGTGCCAGCAGCTTAGGAGGGTCCACGGTGAGTGAGCAGTACTTC	CASSLGGSTVSEQYF
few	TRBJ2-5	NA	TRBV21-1	TGTGCTGGGAGCGGGGATTTTACGGAGACCCAGTACTTC	CAGSGDFTETQYF
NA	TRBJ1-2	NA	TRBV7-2	TGTGCCAGCAGCTTACCCGGACAGTTAGGCTACACCTTC	CASSLPGQLGYTF
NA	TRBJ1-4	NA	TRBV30	TGTGCCTGGAGTGTAATAGGGGCAACTAATGAAAAACTGTTTTTT	CAWSVIGATNEKLFF
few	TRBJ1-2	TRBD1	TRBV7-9	TGTGCCAGCAGCTGGACAGGGGTGGGTGGCTACACCTTC	CASSWTGVGGYTF
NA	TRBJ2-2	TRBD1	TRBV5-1	TGCGCCAGCAGCTTGGCGCCGGGACAGATGGTTTACGGGGAGCTGTTTTTT	CASSLAPGQMVYGELFF
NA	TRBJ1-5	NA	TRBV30	TGTGCCTGGAGTCCGACTGGGAATCAGCCCCAGCATTTT	CAWSPTGNQPQHF
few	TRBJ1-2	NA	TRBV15	TGTGCCACCAGCCCCCCCGTAAGGAGTGGCTACACCTTC	CATSPPVRSGYTF
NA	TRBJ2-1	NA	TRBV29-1	TGCAGCGTTGAAGGGAGCAATGAGCAGTTCTTC	CSVEGSNEQFF
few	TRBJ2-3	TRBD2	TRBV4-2	TGTGCCAGCAGCCAAGATTCGCGGGAGGGTGGCACAGATACGCAGTATTTT	CASSQDSREGGTDTQYF
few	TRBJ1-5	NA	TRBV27	TGTGCCAGCAGTTACCGGGGGAGGGACAATCAGCCCCAGCATTTT	CASSYRGRDNQPQHF
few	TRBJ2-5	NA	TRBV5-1	TGCGCCAGCAGCTTGTCGGGAGAGCAGTACTTC	CASSLSGEQYF
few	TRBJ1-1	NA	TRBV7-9	TGTGCCAGCAGCTTATATAGCGGGAACACTGAAGCTTTCTTT	CASSLYSGNTEAFF
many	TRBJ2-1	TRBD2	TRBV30	TGTGCCTGGGAGCCAGCGAGCGGGAGGGACAATGAGCAGTTCTTC	CAWEPASGRDNEQFF
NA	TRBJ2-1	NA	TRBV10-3	TGTGCCATCGCCCGGACTGAGAGCTCCTACAATGAGCAGTTCTTC	CAIARTESSYNEQFF
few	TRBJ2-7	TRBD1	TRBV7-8	TGTGCCAGCAGCGGCGACAGGGACTCCTACGAGCAGTACTTC	CASSGDRDSYEQYF
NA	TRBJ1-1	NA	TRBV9	TGTGCCAGCAGCGTAGATACAGGGACAATTTCTTTCTTT	CASSVDTGTISFF
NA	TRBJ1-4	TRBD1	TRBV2	TGTGCCAGCAGTGGGGACAGGGGGCTATATGAAAAACTGTTTTTT	CASSGDRGLYEKLFF